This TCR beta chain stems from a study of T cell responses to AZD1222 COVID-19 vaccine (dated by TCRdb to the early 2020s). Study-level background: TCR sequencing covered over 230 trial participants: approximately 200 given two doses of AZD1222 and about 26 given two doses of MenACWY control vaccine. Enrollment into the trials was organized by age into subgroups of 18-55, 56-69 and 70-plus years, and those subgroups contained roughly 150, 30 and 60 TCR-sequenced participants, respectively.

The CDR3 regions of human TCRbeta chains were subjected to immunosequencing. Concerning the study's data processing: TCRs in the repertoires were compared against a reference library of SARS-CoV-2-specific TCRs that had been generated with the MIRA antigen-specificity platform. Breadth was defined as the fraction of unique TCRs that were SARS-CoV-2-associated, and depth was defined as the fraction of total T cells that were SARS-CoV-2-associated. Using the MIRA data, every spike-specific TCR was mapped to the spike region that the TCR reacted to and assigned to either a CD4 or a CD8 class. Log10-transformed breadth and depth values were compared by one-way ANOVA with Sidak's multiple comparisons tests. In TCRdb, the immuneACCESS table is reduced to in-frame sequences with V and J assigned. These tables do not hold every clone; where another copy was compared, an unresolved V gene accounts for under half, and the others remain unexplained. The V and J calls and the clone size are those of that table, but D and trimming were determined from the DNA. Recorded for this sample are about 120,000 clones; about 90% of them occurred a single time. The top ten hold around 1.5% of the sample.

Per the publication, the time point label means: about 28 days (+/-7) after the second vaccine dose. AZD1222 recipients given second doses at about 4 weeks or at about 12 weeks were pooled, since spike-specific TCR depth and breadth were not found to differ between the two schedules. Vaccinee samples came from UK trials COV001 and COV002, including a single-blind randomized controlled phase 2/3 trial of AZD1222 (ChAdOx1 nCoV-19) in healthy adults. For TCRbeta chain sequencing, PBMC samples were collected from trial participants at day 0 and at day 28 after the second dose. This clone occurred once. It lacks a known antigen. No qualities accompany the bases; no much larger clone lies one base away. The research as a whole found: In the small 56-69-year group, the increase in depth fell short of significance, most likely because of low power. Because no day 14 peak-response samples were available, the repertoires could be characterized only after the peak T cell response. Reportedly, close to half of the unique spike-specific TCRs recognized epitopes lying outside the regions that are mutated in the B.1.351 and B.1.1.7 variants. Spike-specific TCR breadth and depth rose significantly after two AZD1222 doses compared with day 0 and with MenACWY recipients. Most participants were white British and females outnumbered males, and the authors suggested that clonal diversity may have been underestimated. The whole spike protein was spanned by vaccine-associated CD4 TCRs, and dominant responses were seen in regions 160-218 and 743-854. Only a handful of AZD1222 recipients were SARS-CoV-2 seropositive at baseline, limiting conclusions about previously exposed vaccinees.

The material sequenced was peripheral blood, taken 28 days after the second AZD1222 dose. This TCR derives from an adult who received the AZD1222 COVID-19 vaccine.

The CDR3 reads CASSLGFFGELFF. At the DNA level, the sequence is TGTGCCAGCAGCTTAGGGTTCTTCGGGGAGCTGTTTTTT. In this chain, TRBV7-2 is recombined with TRBJ2-2, with no confidently assigned D gene. The CDR3 goes from the cysteine to the phenylalanine over 13 residues. This entry keeps only the CDR3 DNA: 39 bases, framed from base 1. CDR1 is given as SGHTA and CDR2 as FQGNSA, both from the germline V gene. V loses 1 base of germline sequence and J loses 7 bases, and the interval between the two ends is 7 bases.